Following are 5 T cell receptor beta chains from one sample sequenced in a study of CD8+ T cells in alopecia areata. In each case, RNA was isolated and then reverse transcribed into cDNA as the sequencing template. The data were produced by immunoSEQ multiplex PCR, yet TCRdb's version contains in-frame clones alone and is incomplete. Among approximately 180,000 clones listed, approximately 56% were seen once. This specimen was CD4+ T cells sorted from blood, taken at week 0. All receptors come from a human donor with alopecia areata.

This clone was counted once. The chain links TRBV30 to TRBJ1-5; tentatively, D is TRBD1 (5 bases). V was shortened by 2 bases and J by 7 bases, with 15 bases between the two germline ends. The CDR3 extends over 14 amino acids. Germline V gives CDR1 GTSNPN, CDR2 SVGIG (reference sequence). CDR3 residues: CAWSRPRGWQPQHF. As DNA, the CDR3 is TGTGCCTGGAGTCGGCCGAGGGGATGGCAGCCCCAGCATTTT.

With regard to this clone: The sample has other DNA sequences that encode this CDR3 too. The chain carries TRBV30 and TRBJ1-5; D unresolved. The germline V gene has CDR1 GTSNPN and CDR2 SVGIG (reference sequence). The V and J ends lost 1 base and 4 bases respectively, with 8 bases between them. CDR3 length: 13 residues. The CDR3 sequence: CAWSDRGNQPQHF. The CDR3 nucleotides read TGTGCCTGGAGTGATCGAGGAAATCAGCCCCAGCATTTT.

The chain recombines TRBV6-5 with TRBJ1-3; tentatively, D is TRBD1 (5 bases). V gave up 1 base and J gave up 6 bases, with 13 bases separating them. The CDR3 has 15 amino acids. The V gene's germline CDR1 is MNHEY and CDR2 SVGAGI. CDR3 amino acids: CASSYLPTEANTIYF. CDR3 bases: TGTGCCAGCAGTTACTTACCGACAGAGGCAAACACCATATATTTT.

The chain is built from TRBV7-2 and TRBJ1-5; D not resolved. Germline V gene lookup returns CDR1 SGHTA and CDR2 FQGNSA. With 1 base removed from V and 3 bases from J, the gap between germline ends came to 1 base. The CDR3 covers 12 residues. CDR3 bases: TGTGCCAGCAGCTTAGACAATCAGCCCCAGCATTTT. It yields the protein CASSLDNQPQHF.

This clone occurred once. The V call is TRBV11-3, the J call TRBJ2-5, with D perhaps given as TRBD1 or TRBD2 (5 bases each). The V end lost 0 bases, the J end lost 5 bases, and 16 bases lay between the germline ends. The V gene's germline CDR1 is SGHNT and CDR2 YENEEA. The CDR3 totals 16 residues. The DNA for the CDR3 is TGTGCCAGCAGCTTAGATCCTCGGGGCAGTAGGGAGACCCAGTACTTC. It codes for CASSLDPRGSRETQYF.